Listed here are 32 T cell receptor beta chains from one sample, sequenced in a study of blood T cell repertoires in COVID-19. Only in-frame clones appear in the TCRdb table, and some are missing; sequencing was by immunoSEQ multiplex PCR. The sample carries 200,000 to 250,000 clones, 83% recorded once. The sample was PBMCs or T cells enriched from blood (not recorded which). The receptor source for this set is a woman in her fifties or sixties who had been exposed to COVID-19.

This chain uses TRBV6-5 with TRBJ1-4, with a weak D call TRBD1 (6 bases). With 2 bases removed from V and 8 bases from J, the gap between germline ends came to 12 bases. The CDR3 is 14 amino acids. Germline CDR1 reads MNHEY; CDR2 reads SVGAGI. The CDR3 region is CASSYSAGDEKLFF. In DNA, the CDR3 is TGTGCCAGCAGTTACAGCGCAGGGGACGAAAAACTGTTTTTT.

This rearrangement joins TRBV5-6 to TRBJ2-7, with a weak D call TRBD1 (6 bases). This CDR3 region has 14 residues. The V gene's germline CDR1 is SGHDT and CDR2 YYEEEE. V was trimmed by 1 base and J by 3 bases, leaving 11 bases between them. CDR3 in amino acids: CASSLRQAIYEQYF. CDR3 sequence (DNA): TGTGCCAGCAGCTTGAGACAGGCCATCTACGAGCAGTACTTC.

The chain joins TRBV11-2 to TRBJ1-1; possibly TRBD1 for D (5 bases). Deletions cut 2 bases from V and 1 base from J, with 14 bases between. Germline V gene data show CDR1 as SGHAT and CDR2 as FQNNGV. CDR3 size: 16 residues. Written as DNA, the CDR3 is TGTGCCAGCAGCTTAATGGGCTCTCAGGGGAACACTGAAGCTTTCTTT. Translating gives CASSLMGSQGNTEAFF. The full variable domain, in which reference TRBV11-2 and TRBJ1-1 provide the parts outside the CDR3, is EAGVAQSPRYKIIEKRQSVAFWCNPISGHATLYWYQQILGQGPKLLIQFQNNGVVDDSQLPKDRFSAERLKGVDSTLKIQPAKLEDSAVYLCASSLMGSQGNTEAFFGQGTRLTVV.

This clone has just one count. This chain uses TRBV10-3 with TRBJ1-3; TRBD1 matches at 7 bases. Per germline, CDR1 ENHRY and CDR2 SYGVKD. With V trimmed by 6 bases and J by 4 bases, 9 bases remained unmatched. The CDR3 sequence is 15 residues long. CDR3 sequence: CAISPQGLRGNTIYF. The CDR3 DNA sequence: TGTGCCATCAGCCCACAGGGGCTTCGAGGAAACACCATATATTTT.

The V call is TRBV7-8, the J call TRBJ1-4, with TRBD1 matching 8 bases. The CDR3 sequence is 15 residues long. With 4 bases clipped from V and 1 base from J, the junction kept 2 bases outside the gene matches. Germline V gives CDR1 SGHVS, CDR2 FQNEAQ. This CDR3 is CASSSGQGTNEKLFF. DNA of the CDR3: TGTGCCAGCAGCTCCGGACAGGGAACTAATGAAAAACTGTTTTTT.

The V call is TRBV10-3, the J call TRBJ2-1; 10 nucleotides match TRBD2. The CDR3 consists of 14 residues. V shed 3 bases and J 7 bases; nucleotides not matched to a gene: 3. Germline CDR1 ENHRY, CDR2 SYGVKD. CDR3 DNA: TGTGCCATCAGTGACTTAGCGGGGGGTAATGAGCAGTTCTTC. It yields the protein CAISDLAGGNEQFF.

V gene TRBV5-1 combines with J gene TRBJ1-1; TRBD1 agrees at 10 bases. After removal of 2 bases from V and 7 bases from J, the junction contained 29 bases not matched to a gene. Germline V gene data show CDR1 as SGHRS and CDR2 as YFSETQ. The CDR3 has 22 residues. The CDR3 DNA sequence: TGCGCCAGCAGCTTTGTCTCTGAGACAGGGGGCGCAGAGTGGGAGCCAACACGTGAAGCTTTCTTT. The encoded protein is CASSFVSETGGAEWEPTREAFF.

The CDR3 is CAIEARRTGELFF. The CDR3 region has the DNA TGTGCCATCGAGGCGCGTCGAACCGGGGAGCTGTTTTTT. The genes are TRBV10-3 and TRBJ2-2, with D hard to call. The CDR3 length is 13 residues. Germline lookup yields CDR1 ENHRY and CDR2 SYGVKD. The V end lost 8 bases, the J end lost 5 bases, and 12 bases lay between the germline ends.

This chain links TRBV18 with TRBJ1-1; TRBD1 might be the D (6 bases). The V end lost 6 bases, the J end lost 4 bases, and 12 bases lay between the germline ends. This CDR3 is built from 13 residues. The germline CDR1 and CDR2 sequences are KGHSH and LQKENI. The CDR3 loop reads CASSPEGGTEAFF. The CDR3 DNA follows: TGTGCCAGCTCCCCCGAAGGGGGCACTGAAGCTTTCTTT.

The chain is built from TRBV19 and TRBJ1-2; no firm D call. Germline CDR1 and CDR2: LNHDA and SQIVND (reference sequence). V lost 1 base and J lost 5, with 8 bases in between. The CDR3 is made up of 13 amino acids. The DNA of the CDR3 is TGTGCCAGTAGTATAGCAGAGGCGTATGGCTACACCTTC. Translation gives CASSIAEAYGYTF.

The chain links TRBV6-4 to TRBJ2-3; 10 bases are a match to TRBD2. Germline V CDR1 and CDR2: MRHNA, SNTAGT. V dropped 3 bases and J dropped 0; count of bases not matched to a gene: 3. The CDR3 consists of 16 residues. The CDR3, as DNA: TGTGCCAGCAGTGAAGGGACTAGCGATAGCACAGATACGCAGTATTTT. This codes for CASSEGTSDSTDTQYF.

As for this clone: The same CDR3 is also encoded by other DNA sequences in this sample. The rearrangement links TRBV6-5 to TRBJ2-7, with a tentative D call TRBD1 (5 bases). CDR3 length: 13 residues. CDR1 and CDR2 (germline): MNHEY, SVGAGI. Trimming removed 5 bases at V and 4 bases at J, with 12 bases between. The CDR3 bases are TGTGCCAGCAGTCAGGGAACTTCTTACGAGCAGTACTTC. Amino acid sequence: CASSQGTSYEQYF.

J is TRBJ2-1 and V is TRBV2; 10 bases are shared with TRBD2. Germline-derived CDR1 and CDR2 are SNHLY and FYNNEI. Trimming took 4 bases from V and 4 from J; bases not matched to a gene: 10. The CDR3 covers 17 residues. CDR3 coding DNA: TGTGCCAGCAGTGCCCCCCTCCTAGCGGGGGCTTACAATGAGCAGTTCTTC. This gives the protein CASSAPLLAGAYNEQFF.

The J gene is TRBJ1-2, the V gene TRBV19; D gene ambiguous. The CDR3 is made up of 13 amino acids. The V end was cut by 5 bases, the J end by 3 bases, with 10 bases between. Germline-derived CDR1 and CDR2 are LNHDA and SQIVND (reference sequence). CDR3 sequence: CASSELAYYGYTF. Here the CDR3 DNA reads TGTGCCAGTAGTGAACTAGCCTACTATGGCTACACCTTC.

This clone was seen repeatedly, ten times or more. J is TRBJ2-1 and V is TRBV4-2, with 10 bases aligning to TRBD1. The CDR3 runs 15 residues. The junction had 3 bases not matched to a gene; V was cut back by 1 base and J by 6 bases. Germline assignment: CDR1 LGHNA and CDR2 YNFKEQ. This chain's CDR3 is CASSQAGTGVNEQFF. CDR3 in DNA: TGTGCCAGCAGCCAAGCGGGGACAGGGGTCAATGAGCAGTTCTTC.

The chain couples TRBV5-5 to TRBJ1-2; D may be TRBD1 (6 bases). Trimming cost V 4 bases and J 4 bases, with 20 bases left between them. The CDR3 consists of 16 residues. Per germline, CDR1 SGHKS and CDR2 YYEKEE (reference sequence). The CDR3 DNA follows: TGTGCCAGCAGCCAACGAACAGGGCTTATTTCCTATGGCTACACCTTC. Translating gives CASSQRTGLISYGYTF.

The V call is TRBV10-2, the J call TRBJ1-5, with D perhaps TRBD1 (6 bases). This CDR3 is built from 14 residues. V dropped 4 bases and J dropped 7 bases, with 14 bases sitting between them. The germline CDR1 and CDR2 sequences are WSHSY and SAAADI. CDR3 amino acids: CASSGNRVGQPQHF. Written as DNA, the CDR3 is TGCGCCAGCAGTGGAAACAGGGTAGGCCAGCCCCAGCATTTT.

V is TRBV27 and J is TRBJ1-6, with a weak D call TRBD1 (6 bases). V lost 8 bases to trimming and J lost 7 bases, with 21 bases between them. This CDR3 has 16 residues. CDR1 and CDR2 from the germline V gene are MNHEY and SMNVEV (reference sequence). The CDR3 sequence: CASRLLLAGENSPLHF. The CDR3 nucleotides read TGTGCCAGCCGCTTACTCCTGGCAGGGGAGAATTCACCCCTCCACTTT.

The chain uses TRBV2 and TRBJ1-5; TRBD1 is a possible D gene (6 bases). Looked up from germline, CDR1 is SNHLY and CDR2 is FYNNEI. The CDR3 runs 15 residues. Trimming took 7 bases from V and 4 from J, leaving 17 bases between them. The DNA of the CDR3 is TGTGCCAGCACCCCCGGGGGGCTCAGGAATCAGCCCCAGCATTTT. This gives the protein CASTPGGLRNQPQHF.

The V and J genes are TRBV2 and TRBJ1-6; no reliable D call. The germline gives CDR1 SNHLY, CDR2 FYNNEI. This CDR3 contains 16 residues. V dropped 2 bases and J dropped 0 bases, with 8 bases sitting between them. The chain's CDR3 is CASSENPSSYNSPLHF. In DNA, the CDR3 is TGTGCCAGCAGTGAAAACCCCAGCTCCTATAATTCACCCCTCCACTTT.

The CDR3 DNA sequence: TGTGCCAGCAGCCACGAGGTTCCCAATAATTCACCCCTCCACTTT. Translation: CASSHEVPNNSPLHF. The chain has TRBV3-1 (or the pseudogene TRBV3-2) and TRBJ1-6; D call uncertain. Trimming took off 3 bases at V and 5 bases at J, with 11 bases between the two ends. This CDR3 is 15 amino acids long. CDR1 and CDR2 from the germline V gene are LGHDT and YNNKEL (reference sequence).

V usage is TRBV5-4 and J usage is TRBJ1-3; TRBD1 aligns across 7 bases. There are 15 residues in the CDR3. V trimming: 3 bases; J trimming: 4 bases; junction bases outside the gene matches: 7. Germline V gene data show CDR1 as SGHNT and CDR2 as YYREEE (reference sequence). This CDR3 is CASSSTGVGGNTIYF. CDR3 coding DNA: TGTGCCAGCAGCTCAACAGGGGTTGGCGGAAACACCATATATTTT.

This chain links TRBV2 with TRBJ2-7; D is ambiguous. From germline, CDR1 is SNHLY and CDR2 FYNNEI. CDR3 length: 14 residues. The germline V and J ends were trimmed by 2 bases and 0 bases, with 8 bases remaining between them. As DNA, the CDR3 is TGTGCCAGCAGTGAATTGGGCAGCTCCTACGAGCAGTACTTC. Translating it yields CASSELGSSYEQYF. Drawing the rest from reference TRBV2 and TRBJ2-7, the complete variable domain is EPEVTQTPSHQVTQMGQEVILRCVPISNHLYFYWYRQILGQKVEFLVSFYNNEISEKSEIFDDQFSVERPDGSNFTLKIRSTKLEDSAMYFCASSELGSSYEQYFGPGTRLTVT.

This clone turned up a few times. The chain carries TRBV29-1 and TRBJ2-5; D might be TRBD1 (7 bases). Per the germline V gene, CDR1 is SQVTM and CDR2 is ANQGSEA. CDR3 length: 16 amino acids. V lost 6 bases and J 7 bases, leaving 27 bases between the germline ends. CDR3 protein: CSVGEVRGGQGGTQYF. In DNA, the CDR3 is TGCAGCGTGGGGGAGGTACGAGGGGGCCAAGGCGGGACCCAGTACTTC. Full variable domain (remainder filled in from reference TRBV29-1 and TRBJ2-5): SAVISQKPSRDICQRGTSLTIQCQVDSQVTMMFWYRQQPGQSLTLIATANQGSEATYESGFVIDKFPISRPNLTFSTLTVSNMSPEDSSIYLCSVGEVRGGQGGTQYFGPGTRLLVL.

The V gene is TRBV3-1 (or the pseudogene TRBV3-2), the J gene TRBJ1-4, with D unclear. V was cut by 1 base and J by 3 bases, with 12 bases left in between. Germline CDR1 and CDR2: LGHDT and YNNKEL (reference sequence). The CDR3 length is 16 residues. This CDR3 reads CASSQAPGGPNEKLFF. CDR3 bases: TGTGCCAGCAGCCAAGCGCCGGGTGGTCCTAATGAAAAACTGTTTTTT.

J is TRBJ2-7 and V is TRBV27, with TRBD1 matching 8 bases. This CDR3 region has 15 residues. The J segment lost 6 bases and the V segment lost 4 bases, leaving 11 bases of the junction unmatched. The germline V gene encodes CDR1 MNHEY and CDR2 SMNVEV (reference sequence). CDR3 nucleotides: TGTGCCAGCAGTTCTGGGGACAGGACCGCCGCCGAGCAGTACTTC. Translation: CASSSGDRTAAEQYF.

The V call is TRBV7-2, the J call TRBJ1-2, with TRBD1 identical over 7 bases. Per germline, CDR1 SGHTA and CDR2 FQGNSA. Trimming took 5 bases from V and 7 from J; bases not matched to a gene: 13. The CDR3 consists of 15 residues. DNA for the CDR3: TGTGCCAGCAGCGTTCTCGGGACAGCTTCTATTGGCTACACCTTC. This translates into CASSVLGTASIGYTF. Combining the CDR3 with reference TRBV7-2 and TRBJ1-2 gives the whole variable domain GAGVSQSPSNKVTEKGKDVELRCDPISGHTALYWYRQSLGQGLEFLIYFQGNSAPDKSGLPSDRFSAERTGGSVSTLTIQRTQQEDSAVYLCASSVLGTASIGYTFGSGTRLTVV.

This chain links TRBV7-6 with TRBJ2-2, with a tentative D call TRBD2 (6 bases). The germline V and J ends were trimmed by 0 bases and 7 bases, with 9 bases remaining between them. Per the germline V gene, CDR1 is SGHVS and CDR2 is FNYEAQ. The CDR3 sequence is 14 residues long. In DNA form, the CDR3 reads TGTGCCAGCAGCTTAGCGGTGACTAGCGGGGAGCTGTTTTTT. It codes for CASSLAVTSGELFF. Filled out from reference TRBV7-6 and TRBJ2-2, the complete variable domain reads GAGVSQSPRYKVTKRGQDVALRCDPISGHVSLYWYRQALGQGPEFLTYFNYEAQQDKSGLPNDRFSAERPEGSISTLTIQRTEQRDSAMYRCASSLAVTSGELFFGEGSRLTVL.

The rearrangement joins TRBV10-3 to TRBJ1-3, with D perhaps matching TRBD1 (5 bases). The CDR3 extends over 12 amino acids. V lost 6 bases and J 4 bases, leaving 7 bases between the germline ends. Germline CDR1 reads ENHRY; CDR2 reads SYGVKD. The CDR3 here is CAIRGPGNTIYF. CDR3 nucleotides: TGTGCCATCAGGGGGCCGGGAAACACCATATATTTT.

This clone was counted many times. The chain combines TRBV6-5 with TRBJ2-7; tentative D call: TRBD1 (6 bases). V shed 7 bases and J shed 0 bases, with 16 bases lying between them. CDR1 and CDR2 (germline): MNHEY, SVGAGI. The CDR3 has 15 residues. CDR3 bases: TGTGCCAGCACTCCCCGGGACACCCTCTCCTACGAGCAGTACTTC. Protein sequence: CASTPRDTLSYEQYF.

V gene TRBV24-1 combines with J gene TRBJ2-5; TRBD1 matches 7 bases. The V gene's germline CDR1 is KGHDR and CDR2 SFDVKD. V dropped 4 bases and J dropped 4; count of bases not matched to a gene: 2. This CDR3 spans 13 amino acids. The DNA for the CDR3 is TGTGCCACCAGTGACCAGGGGGTAGAGACCCAGTACTTC. It translates to CATSDQGVETQYF.

The gene calls are TRBV6-5 and TRBJ1-2; 7 bases map to TRBD1. This CDR3 region has 14 residues. J lost 0 bases, V lost 9 bases, and 7 bases had no gene match. Germline assignment: CDR1 MNHEY and CDR2 SVGAGI. The CDR3, as DNA: TGTGCCAGTACCAGGCAGGGGGCTAACTATGGCTACACCTTC. The encoded protein is CASTRQGANYGYTF.